This passage covers 25 T cell receptor beta chains from one sample sequenced in a study of post-analysis software for immune sequencing data. The antigens of these receptors remain unknown. Study observations and caveats: With TRBV5-6, TRBV5-1 and TRBV20-1 included, 5 or 6 TRBV segments were more frequent in patients than in controls.

Each TCR beta cDNA library carried unique molecular identifiers. Each CDR3 protein gets one entry after TCRdb re-called the PCR reads with MiXCR. The table lists about 800,000 distinct CDR3 sequences, around 27% of them singletons. The sample taken for sequencing was blood. The receptors here all came from a girl aged 5-17 years with multiple sclerosis.

CDR3 DNA sequence: TGTGCCAGCAGCAGAAGCTCCGGGACTACCCGCACCGGGGAGCTGTTTTTT. It is translated as CASSRSSGTTRTGELFF. The chain links TRBV7-9 to TRBJ2-2; 7 bases match TRBD2. Germline V gives CDR1 SEHNR, CDR2 FQNEAQ (reference sequence). V trimming: 5 bases; J trimming: 4 bases; junction bases outside the gene matches: 13. The CDR3 is made up of 17 amino acids. Full variable domain (remainder filled in from reference TRBV7-9 and TRBJ2-2): DTGVSQNPRHKITKRGQNVTFRCDPISEHNRLYWYRQTLGQGPEFLTYFQNEAQLEKSRLLSDRFSAERPKGSFSTLEIQRTEQGDSAMYLCASSRSSGTTRTGELFFGEGSRLTVL.

The sample holds a few counts of this clonotype. The V gene is TRBV14, the J gene TRBJ2-4; 7 bases match TRBD2. Trimming cost V 1 base and J 10 bases; bases outside gene matches: 7. Germline V gene data show CDR1 as SGHDN and CDR2 as FVKESK. The CDR3 has 14 amino acids. CDR3 amino acids: CASSQAGGRGIQYF. The CDR3, as DNA: TGTGCCAGCAGCCAAGCTGGAGGGCGGGGGATTCAGTACTTC.

This chain joins TRBV20-1 and TRBJ1-2; no clear D gene. The CDR3 runs to 11 residues. The germline gives CDR1 DFQATT, CDR2 SNEGSKA (reference sequence). Trimming shortened V by 6 bases and J by 8 bases, and 13 bases separated the two germline ends. CDR3 nucleotide sequence: TGCAGTGCCACCGCCAACCGAGGCTACACCTTC. Its protein is CSATANRGYTF.

This sequence joins TRBV25-1 and TRBJ2-1, with D perhaps matching TRBD1 (5 bases). Germline V gives CDR1 MGHDK, CDR2 SYGVNS. The ends were cut back, 3 bases at V and 5 bases at J, with 14 bases in the middle. The length of the CDR3 is 15 residues. The CDR3 region has the DNA TGTGCCAGCAGTGACCTTGGGGCAGGAGACAATGAGCAGTTCTTC. Translation: CASSDLGAGDNEQFF. Combining the CDR3 with reference TRBV25-1 and TRBJ2-1 gives the whole variable domain EADIYQTPRYLVIGTGKKITLECSQTMGHDKMYWYQQDPGMELHLIHYSYGVNSTEKGDLSSESTVSRIRTEHFPLTLESARPSHTSQYLCASSDLGAGDNEQFFGPGTRLTVL.

This clonotype was seen once. The chain couples TRBV3-1 to TRBJ1-2; the D gene is possibly TRBD1 (5 bases). The CDR3 loop spans 15 amino acids. Deletions cut 1 base from V and 1 base from J, with 10 bases between. Germline CDR1 LGHDT, CDR2 YNNKEL (reference sequence). The CDR3 sequence: CASSQGDGGNYGYTF. CDR3 nucleotides: TGTGCCAGCAGCCAAGGAGATGGGGGTAACTATGGCTACACCTTC.

The chain carries TRBV24-1 and TRBJ2-7; 10 nucleotides line up with TRBD1. CDR3 size: 12 residues. The J segment lost 5 bases and the V segment lost 7 bases, leaving 1 base of the junction unmatched. CDR1 and CDR2 from the germline V gene are KGHDR and SFDVKD. For the CDR3, the DNA is TGTGCCACCAGCGGGACAGGGGACGAGCAGTACTTC. Translating gives CATSGTGDEQYF.

The gene calls are TRBV7-9 and TRBJ2-7, with D possibly being TRBD1 or TRBD2 (6 bases each). The CDR3 is 16 residues long. Germline CDR1 reads SEHNR; CDR2 reads FQNEAQ (reference sequence). The V end lost 1 base, the J end lost 0 bases, and 13 bases lay between the germline ends. The CDR3 DNA is TGTGCCAGCAGCTTAGTCGGGGGCCAGATCTCCTACGAGCAGTACTTC. Its translation: CASSLVGGQISYEQYF.

This clonotype was picked up many times. This rearrangement joins TRBV12-3 or TRBV12-4 to TRBJ2-7; D is possibly TRBD1 (6 bases). The CDR3 is 15 residues long. V was shortened by 0 bases and J by 5 bases, with 14 bases between the two germline ends. CDR3 DNA sequence: TGTGCCAGCAGTTTAGCGGATAACAGGGCCCACGAGCAGTACTTC. Translating it yields CASSLADNRAHEQYF.

There are many counts of this clonotype. CDR3 in DNA: TGCGCCAGCAGCAAGGCGCAACTAGCGGGAGTAGATACGCAGTATTTT. Translating gives CASSKAQLAGVDTQYF. The chain links TRBV10-1 to TRBJ2-3; 11 bases map to TRBD2. Germline V gives CDR1 WNHNN, CDR2 SYGVQD (reference sequence). The CDR3 has 16 amino acids. Germline trimming cut 6 bases from V and 5 bases from J; bases unmatched to any gene: 10.

This chain links TRBV28 with TRBJ1-2, with D hard to call. The V gene lost 1 base and the J gene lost 5 bases, with 5 bases spanning the gap. Looked up from germline, CDR1 is MDHEN and CDR2 is SYDVKM. The CDR3 is 12 residues long. The CDR3 DNA sequence: TGTGCCAGCAGTTTATTGTTATATGGCTACACCTTC. Its translation: CASSLLLYGYTF.

This clonotype occurred a few times. The V gene is TRBV12-3 or TRBV12-4, the J gene TRBJ2-7; no reliable D call. V lost 2 bases to trimming and J lost 2 bases, with 10 bases between them. The CDR3 sequence is 14 residues long. The CDR3 protein is CASSLTGQAYEQYF. The CDR3 DNA is TGTGCCAGCAGTTTAACCGGGCAGGCCTACGAGCAGTACTTC.

The V and J genes are TRBV20-1 and TRBJ1-2; no firm D call. This CDR3 is 13 amino acids long. Germline V gene lookup returns CDR1 DFQATT and CDR2 SNEGSKA (reference sequence). Between the trimmed V and J ends, which lost 5 bases and 0 bases, there was a span of 10 bases. The CDR3 DNA follows: TGCAGTGCTCGGAGGGAAGCTAACTATGGCTACACCTTC. Translated: CSARREANYGYTF.

The gene calls are TRBV20-1 and TRBJ2-1; D not certain. The CDR3 consists of 16 residues. Germline CDR1 DFQATT, CDR2 SNEGSKA (reference sequence). Trimming cost V 4 bases and J 4 bases, with 20 bases left between them. Here the CDR3 DNA reads TGCAGTGCTACCCCCTGGCGGTCAGCCATTTACAATGAGCAGTTCTTC. It encodes CSATPWRSAIYNEQFF.

This clonotype turned up a few times. The chain carries TRBV6-2 or TRBV6-3 and TRBJ2-5; 11 nucleotides match TRBD2. The CDR3 consists of 15 residues. Germline V gene data show CDR1 as MNHEY and CDR2 as SVGEGT. The V segment lost 6 bases and the J segment 1 base; nucleotides outside the gene matches: 4. This CDR3 is CASSGLAGRQETQYF. DNA for the CDR3: TGTGCCAGCAGCGGACTAGCGGGCCGCCAAGAGACCCAGTACTTC.

This clonotype occurred a few times. This chain connects TRBV20-1 to TRBJ2-1; D remains unclear. CDR3 length equals 12 residues. Germline V gene sequence: CDR1 DFQATT, CDR2 SNEGSKA (reference sequence). V shed 1 base and J shed 5 bases, with 6 bases lying between them. The CDR3 coding sequence is TGCAGTGCTAGAGTCAACAACAATGAGCAGTTCTTC. It codes for CSARVNNNEQFF.

The rearrangement links TRBV15 to TRBJ2-3; D remains ambiguous. The CDR3 has 14 amino acids. Germline values: CDR1 LNHNV, CDR2 YYDKDF (reference sequence). V lost 1 base and J 1 base, leaving 6 bases between the germline ends. CDR3 sequence reads: CATSRAVGTDTQYF. In DNA, the CDR3 is TGTGCCACCAGCAGAGCTGTTGGCACAGATACGCAGTATTTT.

V gene TRBV4-1 combines with J gene TRBJ1-2; 7 bases agree with TRBD1. Unmatched junction bases numbered 12, after V lost 0 bases and J lost 5 bases. Germline CDR1 and CDR2: MGHRA and YSYEKL. CDR3 length: 17 amino acids. CDR3 protein: CASSQDWGEGAWYGYTF. The CDR3 DNA sequence: TGCGCCAGCAGCCAAGATTGGGGAGAGGGGGCATGGTATGGCTACACCTTC.

The CDR3 loop is CSVEDREGTLTYEQYF. CDR3 sequence (DNA): TGCAGCGTTGAAGATCGTGAGGGGACGCTAACCTACGAGCAGTACTTC. The V and J genes are TRBV29-1 and TRBJ2-7; tentatively, D is TRBD1 or TRBD2 (5 bases each). Per germline, CDR1 SQVTM and CDR2 ANQGSEA. The CDR3 length is 16 residues. V lost 0 bases, J lost 2 bases, and 17 bases lay in between.

This clonotype was recorded a few times. This chain links TRBV5-1 with TRBJ1-4; D call uncertain. Germline V gene data show CDR1 as SGHRS and CDR2 as YFSETQ. CDR3 size: 14 residues. The V end was cut by 5 bases, the J end by 0 bases, with 8 bases between. This chain's CDR3 is CASRDGATNEKLFF. DNA for the CDR3: TGCGCCAGCAGAGACGGAGCAACTAATGAAAAACTGTTTTTT.

In its sample, this clonotype was seen a few times. The V and J genes are TRBV28 and TRBJ2-7; the D call may be TRBD1 or TRBD2 (5 bases each). CDR1 MDHEN and CDR2 SYDVKM come from the germline V gene. V gave up 3 bases and J gave up 10 bases, with 13 bases separating them. This CDR3 is 12 amino acids long. CDR3 region: CASSLGREGQYF. In DNA, the CDR3 is TGTGCCAGCAGTTTGGGACGAGAGGGCCAGTACTTC.

J is TRBJ2-5 and V is TRBV20-1; 10 bases match TRBD2. Germline-derived CDR1 and CDR2 are DFQATT and SNEGSKA (reference sequence). Trimming took 3 bases from V and 2 from J; bases not matched to a gene: 6. The length of the CDR3 is 15 residues. The CDR3 nucleotides are TGCAGTGCTAGCTGGCGAGCGGGAGGGCAAGAGACCCAGTACTTC. Translated, it gives CSASWRAGGQETQYF.

This clonotype was found a few times. The genes are TRBV5-6 and TRBJ1-1; no clear D gene. The CDR3 totals 13 residues. CDR1 is SGHDT and CDR2 is YYEEEE in the germline V gene. V lost 2 bases, J lost 1 base, and 6 bases lay in between. The CDR3 here is CASSFTQNTEAFF. Here the CDR3 DNA reads TGTGCCAGCAGCTTTACACAGAACACTGAAGCTTTCTTT.

This clonotype was seen more than once but under ten times. This rearrangement joins TRBV7-9 to TRBJ1-4; D is uncertain. V was shortened by 8 bases and J by 0 bases, with 7 bases between the two germline ends. The CDR3 is 13 amino acids. Germline CDR1 reads SEHNR; CDR2 reads FQNEAQ (reference sequence). In nucleotides, the CDR3 is TGTGCCAGCTGGGGTTCAACTAATGAAAAACTGTTTTTT. Its translation is CASWGSTNEKLFF.

The chain employs TRBV9 and TRBJ2-5; 11 nucleotides agree with TRBD2. The CDR3 extends over 18 amino acids. V shed 4 bases and J 7 bases; nucleotides not matched to a gene: 18. Germline CDR1 is SGDLS and CDR2 is YYNGEE. As DNA, the CDR3 is TGTGCCAGCAGCCCGGGCGGTATAGCGGGAGGGCCTAGGGGGACCCAGTACTTC. Translating gives CASSPGGIAGGPRGTQYF.

This chain joins TRBV7-2 and TRBJ1-5; D gene ambiguous. The CDR3 runs 13 residues. V was trimmed by 4 bases and J by 4 bases, leaving 8 bases between them. Germline CDR1 SGHTA, CDR2 FQGNSA. As DNA, the CDR3 is TGTGCCAGCAGCTCCTACACGAATCAGCCCCAGCATTTT. It codes for CASSSYTNQPQHF.